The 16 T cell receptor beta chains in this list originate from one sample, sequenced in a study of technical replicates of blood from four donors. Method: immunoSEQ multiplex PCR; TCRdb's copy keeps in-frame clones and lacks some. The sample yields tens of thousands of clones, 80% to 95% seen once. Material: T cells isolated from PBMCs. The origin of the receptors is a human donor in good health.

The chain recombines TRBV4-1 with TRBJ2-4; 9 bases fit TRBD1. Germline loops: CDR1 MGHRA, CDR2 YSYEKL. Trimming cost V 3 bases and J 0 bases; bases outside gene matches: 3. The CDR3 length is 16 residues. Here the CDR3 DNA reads TGCGCCAGCAGCCAGGGGACAGGGAAAGCCAAAAACATTCAGTACTTC. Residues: CASSQGTGKAKNIQYF.

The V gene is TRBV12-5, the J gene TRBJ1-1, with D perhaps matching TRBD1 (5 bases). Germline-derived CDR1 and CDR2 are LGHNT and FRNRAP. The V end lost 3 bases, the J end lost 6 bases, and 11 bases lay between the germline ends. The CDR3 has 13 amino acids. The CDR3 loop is CASGLGDTSEAFF. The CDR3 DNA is TGTGCTAGTGGTTTAGGGGATACGTCTGAAGCTTTCTTT.

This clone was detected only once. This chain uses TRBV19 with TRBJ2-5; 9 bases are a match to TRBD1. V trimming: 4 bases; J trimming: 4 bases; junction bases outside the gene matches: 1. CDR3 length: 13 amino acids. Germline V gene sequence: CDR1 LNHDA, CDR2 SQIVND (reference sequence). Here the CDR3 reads CASSNRGLETQYF. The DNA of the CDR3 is TGTGCCAGTAGTAACAGGGGGCTAGAGACCCAGTACTTC.

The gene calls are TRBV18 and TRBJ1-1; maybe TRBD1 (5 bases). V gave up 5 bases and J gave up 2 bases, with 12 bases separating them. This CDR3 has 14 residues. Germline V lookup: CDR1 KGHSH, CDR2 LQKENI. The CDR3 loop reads CASSTRQLNTEAFF. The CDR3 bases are TGTGCCAGCTCAACAAGACAGCTCAACACTGAAGCTTTCTTT. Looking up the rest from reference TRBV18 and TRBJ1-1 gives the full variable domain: NAGVMQNPRHLVRRRGQEARLRCSPMKGHSHVYWYRQLPEEGLKFMVYLQKENIIDESGMPKERFSAEFPKEGPSILRIQQVVRGDSAAYFCASSTRQLNTEAFFGQGTRLTVV.

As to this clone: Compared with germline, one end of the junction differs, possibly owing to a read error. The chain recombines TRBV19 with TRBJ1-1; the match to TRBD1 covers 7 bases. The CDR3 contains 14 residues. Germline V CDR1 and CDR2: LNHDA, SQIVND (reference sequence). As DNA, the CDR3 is TGTGCCAGTAATACAGGGGTCGCGAACCCTGAAGCTTTCTTT. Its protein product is CASNTGVANPEAFF.

The CDR3 DNA reads as TGCAGCGTTGGTGACAGGGGGGGCTACACCTTC. Amino acid sequence: CSVGDRGGYTF. The rearrangement joins TRBV29-1 to TRBJ1-2, with TRBD1 identical over 9 bases. V gave up 4 bases and J gave up 8 bases; unmatched junction bases: 2. From germline, CDR1 is SQVTM and CDR2 ANQGSEA. This CDR3 is 11 amino acids long.

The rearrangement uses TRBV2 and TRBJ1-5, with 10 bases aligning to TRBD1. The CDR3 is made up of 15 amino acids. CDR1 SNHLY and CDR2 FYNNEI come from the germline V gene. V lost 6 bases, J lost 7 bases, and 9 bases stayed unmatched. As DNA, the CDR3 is TGTGCCAGCAGCTATCAGACAGGGGGCGGCCAGCCCCAGCATTTT. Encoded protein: CASSYQTGGGQPQHF.

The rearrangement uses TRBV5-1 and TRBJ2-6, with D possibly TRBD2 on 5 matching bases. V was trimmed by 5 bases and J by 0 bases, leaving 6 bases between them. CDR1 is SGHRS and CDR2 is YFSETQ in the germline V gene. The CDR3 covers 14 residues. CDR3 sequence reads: CASRDSSGANVLTF. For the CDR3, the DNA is TGCGCCAGCAGGGACTCCTCTGGGGCCAACGTCCTGACTTTC.

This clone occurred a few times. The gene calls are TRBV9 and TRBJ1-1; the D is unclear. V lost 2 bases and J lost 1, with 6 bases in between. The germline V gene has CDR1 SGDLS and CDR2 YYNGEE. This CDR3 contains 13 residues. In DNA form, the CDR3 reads TGTGCCAGCAGCGTCACCGGGAACACTGAAGCTTTCTTT. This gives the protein CASSVTGNTEAFF.

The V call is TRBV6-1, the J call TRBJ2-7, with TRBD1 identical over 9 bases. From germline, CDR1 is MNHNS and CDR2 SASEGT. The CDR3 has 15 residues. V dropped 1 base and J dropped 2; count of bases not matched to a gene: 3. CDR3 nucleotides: TGTGCCAGCAGTGAAGGATGGACAGGGGCCTACGAGCAGTACTTC. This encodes CASSEGWTGAYEQYF.

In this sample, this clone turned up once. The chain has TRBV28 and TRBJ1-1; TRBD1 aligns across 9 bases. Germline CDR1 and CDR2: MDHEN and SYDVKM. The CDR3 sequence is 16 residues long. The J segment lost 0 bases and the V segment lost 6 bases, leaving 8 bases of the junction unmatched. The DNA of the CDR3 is TGTGCCAGCAGCCCCCCCGGGACAGGGTTGAACACTGAAGCTTTCTTT. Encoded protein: CASSPPGTGLNTEAFF.

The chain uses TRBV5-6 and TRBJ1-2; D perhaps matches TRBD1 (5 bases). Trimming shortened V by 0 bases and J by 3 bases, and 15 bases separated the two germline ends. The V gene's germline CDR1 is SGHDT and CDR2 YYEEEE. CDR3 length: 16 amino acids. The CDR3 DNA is TGTGCCAGCAGCTTGGGACAGAGCTTGCCCGACTATGGCTACACCTTC. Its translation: CASSLGQSLPDYGYTF.

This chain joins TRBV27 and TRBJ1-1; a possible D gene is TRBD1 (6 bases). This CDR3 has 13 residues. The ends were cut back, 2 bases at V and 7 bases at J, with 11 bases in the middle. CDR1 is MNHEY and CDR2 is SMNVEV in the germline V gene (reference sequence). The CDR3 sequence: CASSLRGGSEAFF. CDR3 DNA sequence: TGTGCCAGCAGTTTACGAGGGGGAAGTGAAGCTTTCTTT.

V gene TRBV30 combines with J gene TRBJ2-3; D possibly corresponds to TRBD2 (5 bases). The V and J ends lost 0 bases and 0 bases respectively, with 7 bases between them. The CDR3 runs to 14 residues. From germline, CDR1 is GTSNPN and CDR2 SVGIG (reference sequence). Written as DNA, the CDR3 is TGTGCCTGGAGTGTAGGCGGGAGCACAGATACGCAGTATTTT. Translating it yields CAWSVGGSTDTQYF.

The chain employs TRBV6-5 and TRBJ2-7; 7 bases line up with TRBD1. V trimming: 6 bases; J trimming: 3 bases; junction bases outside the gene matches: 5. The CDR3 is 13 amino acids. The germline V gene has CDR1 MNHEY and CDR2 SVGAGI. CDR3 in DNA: TGTGCCAGCAGCCGGGACAGAGACTACGAGCAGTACTTC. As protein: CASSRDRDYEQYF.

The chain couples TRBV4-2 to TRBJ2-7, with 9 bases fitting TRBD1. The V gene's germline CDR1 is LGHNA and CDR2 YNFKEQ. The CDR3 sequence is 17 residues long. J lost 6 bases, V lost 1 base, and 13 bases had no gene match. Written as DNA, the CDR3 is TGTGCCAGCAGCCAAGCAGAGGGGACAGGGACGGCGGTCGAGCAGTACTTC. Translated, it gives CASSQAEGTGTAVEQYF.